This record looks at one T cell receptor beta chain sequence and its context. The target antigen is unknown. This sample stems from a study of regulatory T cells in long-lasting Graves disease. Study at large: To qualify as persistent, Graves' disease required over 5 years of antithyroid drugs with positive TSH receptor antibodies.

With iRepertoire HTBI primers and Arm-PCR of CDR3 regions, TCR beta libraries were built. TCRdb re-analysed the multiplex PCR reads in MiXCR, keeping a single row per CDR3 protein. The table has some 470,000 distinct CDR3 sequences, roughly 21% seen once. Germline assignment: CDR1 SNHLY and CDR2 FYNNEI. Trimming removed 5 bases from V and 6 bases from J, with 10 bases in between. The CDR3 runs to 13 residues. The time point denotes: persistent/refractory GD, antithyroid drugs over 5 years with positive TRAb. The TCR library was made from RNA that had been extracted from PBMCs in TRIzol. An endocrinology department in Xi'an, China, recruited the patients. Study results and limitations: TRBV28, TRBJ1-2 and TRBJ2-5 emerged as the favored segments in persistent disease.

The chain carries TRBV2 and TRBJ2-2; D unclear. The clonotype originates from a female donor with Graves disease. The specimen was peripheral blood mononuclear cells (PBMCs), collected when the disease was refractory, from a patient treated with antithyroid drugs. The CDR3 coding sequence is TGTGCCAGCAGTACTGCCTGGTCCGGGGAGCTGTTTTTT. Encoded protein: CASSTAWSGELFF.